The sequence of this T cell receptor (beta chain) was determined in a study of T-cell memory formation after mild COVID-19. With regard to this clonotype: The antigen is unknown.

After 5'RACE with constant-segment primers, TCR alpha and TCR beta cDNA libraries carrying sample barcodes and UMIs were obtained. Via MiXCR, TCRdb re-called the 5' RACE reads, giving one row per CDR3 protein. The table lists 75,000 to 90,000 distinct CDR3 sequences, approximately 15% of them singletons. Overall study results and limits: For contracting clones, CD4+ ones sat mainly in CM and EM, CD8+ in EMRA.

The sequence came from an adult woman who had mild COVID-19 (a few samples of this study predate the infection). Cell type and time point are not known. Sequencing was carried out using PBMCs or a T cell subset sorted from them (not recorded which).

CDR3 sequence (DNA): TGTGCCAGCAGCCACATCCTCCCCCCCGGGACTGCGAACGAAACAGATACGCAGTATTTT. Encoded protein: CASSHILPPGTANETDTQYF. V is TRBV3-1 and J is TRBJ2-3; D is perhaps TRBD2 (6 bases). Trimming pared 3 bases from V and 3 bases from J, leaving 28 bases between. Germline CDR1 is LGHDT and CDR2 is YNNKEL (reference sequence). There are 20 residues in the CDR3.